A single T cell receptor (beta chain) is shown here with its context. Its antigen is still unknown. The sample comes from a study of T cell responses to AZD1222 COVID-19 vaccine. Study findings and constraints: Just 5 to 7 AZD1222 recipients tested seropositive at baseline. Two doses of AZD1222 preceded a rise in Spike-specific TCR breadth and depth. Most donors were white British, females outnumbered males, and clonal diversity was possibly underestimated.

The CDR3 is 14 residues long. Trimming left V 4 bases short and J 7 bases short, with 18 bases between. Germline CDR1 SGHRS, CDR2 YFSETQ. TCRdb's table, derived via immunoSEQ multiplex PCR, lists solely in-frame clones and lacks some. The table shows under 110,000 clones, with more than 70% occurring only once. The chain links TRBV5-1 to TRBJ2-7, with a weak D call TRBD2 (6 bases). The sample in question was peripheral blood, obtained on day 0 of AZD1222 vaccination. This TCR was recovered from an adult in good health. The CDR3 DNA reads TGCGCCAGCAGCATTTCGGGACTCCCTACGGAGCAGTACTTC. Its translation is CASSISGLPTEQYF. Looking up the rest from reference TRBV5-1 and TRBJ2-7 gives the full variable domain: KAGVTQTPRYLIKTRGQQVTLSCSPISGHRSVSWYQQTPGQGLQFLFEYFSETQRNKGNFPGRFSGRQFSNSRSEMNVSTLELGDSALYLCASSISGLPTEQYFGPGTRLTVT.